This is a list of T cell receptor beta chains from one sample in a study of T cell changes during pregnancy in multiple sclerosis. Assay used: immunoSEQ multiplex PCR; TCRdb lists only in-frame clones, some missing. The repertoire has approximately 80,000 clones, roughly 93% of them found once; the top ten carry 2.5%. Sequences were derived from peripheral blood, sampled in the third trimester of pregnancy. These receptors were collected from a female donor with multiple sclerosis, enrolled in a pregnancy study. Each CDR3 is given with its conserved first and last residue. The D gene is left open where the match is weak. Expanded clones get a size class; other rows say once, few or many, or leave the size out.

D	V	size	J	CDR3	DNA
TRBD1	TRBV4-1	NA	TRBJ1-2	CASSQYATGATYGYTF	TGCGCCAGCAGCCAATACGCTACAGGGGCGACTTATGGCTACACCTTC
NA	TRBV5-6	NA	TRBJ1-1	CASSPGNTEAFF	TGTGCCAGCAGCCCAGGGAACACTGAAGCTTTCTTT
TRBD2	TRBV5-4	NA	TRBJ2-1	CASSFPSGGTNEQFF	TGTGCCAGCAGCTTCCCCAGCGGGGGGACCAATGAGCAGTTCTTC
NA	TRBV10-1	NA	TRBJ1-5	CASSESVGGQPQHF	TGCGCCAGCAGTGAGTCGGTGGGGGGTCAGCCCCAGCATTTT
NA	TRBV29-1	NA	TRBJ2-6	CSVGMADSGANVLTF	TGCAGCGTTGGTATGGCGGACTCTGGGGCCAACGTCCTGACTTTC
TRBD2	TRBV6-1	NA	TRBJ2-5	CASRDRERGALGQYF	TGTGCCAGCAGGGATCGGGAGCGGGGGGCCTTAGGCCAGTACTTC
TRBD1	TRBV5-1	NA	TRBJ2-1	CASSLARTGNEQFF	TGCGCCAGCAGCTTGGCGAGGACAGGGAATGAGCAGTTCTTC
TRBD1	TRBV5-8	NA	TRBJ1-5	CASSLDRNRGNINQPQHF	TGTGCCAGCAGCTTGGACCGTAACAGGGGGAATATCAATCAGCCCCAGCATTTT
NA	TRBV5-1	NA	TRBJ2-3	CASSSLITDTQYF	TGCGCCAGCAGCAGCCTCATCACAGATACGCAGTATTTT
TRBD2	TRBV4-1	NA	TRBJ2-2	CASSQDQVGGGDTGELFF	TGCGCCAGCAGCCAAGATCAGGTCGGCGGGGGGGACACCGGGGAGCTGTTTTTT
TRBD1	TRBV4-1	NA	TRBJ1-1	CASSGPTQGRVPFF	TGCGCCAGCAGCGGACCTACACAGGGGCGCGTGCCTTTCTTT
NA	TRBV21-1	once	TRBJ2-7	CASSKGGGQVPCEQYF	TGTGCCAGCAGCAAAGGGGGGGGACAGGTGCCGTGCGAGCAGTACTTC
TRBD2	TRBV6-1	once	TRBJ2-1	CASRAGGPAEQFF	TGTGCCAGCAGAGCGGGGGGGCCAGCTGAGCAGTTCTTC
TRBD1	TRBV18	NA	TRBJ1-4	CASSPRTGSNEKLFF	TGTGCCAGCTCACCCAGGACAGGGTCTAATGAAAAACTGTTTTTT
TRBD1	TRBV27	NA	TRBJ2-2	CASSLSGQGANGELFF	TGTGCCAGCAGTTTATCGGGACAGGGGGCAAACGGGGAGCTGTTTTTT
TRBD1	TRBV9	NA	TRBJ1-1	CASSPAVQGAIAFF	TGTGCCAGCAGCCCGGCAGTGCAGGGGGCTATTGCTTTCTTT
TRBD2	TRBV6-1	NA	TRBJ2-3	CASSESTSSDTQYF	TGTGCCAGCAGTGAATCGACTAGCTCAGATACGCAGTATTTT
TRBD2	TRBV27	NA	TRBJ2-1	CASSLVGLAGRNEQFF	TGTGCCAGCAGTTTGGTGGGACTAGCGGGAAGAAATGAGCAGTTCTTC
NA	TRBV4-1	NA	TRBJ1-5	CASSQEEGSNQPQHF	TGCGCCAGCAGCCAAGAGGAGGGCAGCAATCAGCCCCAGCATTTT
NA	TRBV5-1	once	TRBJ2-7	CASSLARDYEQYF	TGCGCCAGCAGCTTGGCCAGGGACTACGAGCAGTACTTC
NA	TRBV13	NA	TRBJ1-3	CASSLSRVPGNTIYF	TGTGCCAGCAGCTTAAGTAGAGTCCCCGGAAACACCATATATTTT
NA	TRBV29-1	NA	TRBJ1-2	CSVVRSDGYTF	TGCAGCGTTGTCCGTTCGGATGGCTACACCTTC
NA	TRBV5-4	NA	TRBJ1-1	CASKLVQGDTEAFF	TGTGCCAGCAAGCTTGTACAGGGCGACACTGAAGCTTTCTTT
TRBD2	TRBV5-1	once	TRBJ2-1	CASSFGGSGGASEQFF	TGCGCCAGCAGCTTTGGGGGTAGCGGGGGGGCCAGTGAGCAGTTCTTC
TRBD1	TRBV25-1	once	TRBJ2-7	CASSDPGGLGEQYF	TGTGCCAGCAGTGACCCAGGGGGTCTGGGCGAGCAGTACTTC
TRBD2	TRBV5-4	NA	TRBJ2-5	CASSWGTSGGDQETQYF	TGTGCCAGCAGCTGGGGTACTAGCGGGGGGGATCAAGAGACCCAGTACTTC
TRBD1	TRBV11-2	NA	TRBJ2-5	CASRFPGQGFETQYF	TGTGCCAGCAGGTTCCCGGGACAGGGATTTGAGACCCAGTACTTC
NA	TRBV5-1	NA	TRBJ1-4	CASSLARTNEKLFF	TGCGCCAGCAGCTTGGCCCGGACTAATGAAAAACTGTTTTTT
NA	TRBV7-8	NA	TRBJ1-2	CASSKTGELIYGYTF	TGTGCCAGCAGCAAAACGGGGGAGCTCATCTATGGCTACACCTTC
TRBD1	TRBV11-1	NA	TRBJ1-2	CASSYDGTGNYGYTF	TGTGCCAGCAGCTACGATGGGACAGGGAACTATGGCTACACCTTC
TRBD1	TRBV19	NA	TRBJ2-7	CASSIERQGIYEQYF	TGTGCCAGTAGTATAGAGAGACAGGGGATCTACGAGCAGTACTTC
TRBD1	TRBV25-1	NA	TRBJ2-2	CASSGDGTATGELFF	TGTGCCAGCAGTGGGGACGGGACAGCCACCGGGGAGCTGTTTTTT
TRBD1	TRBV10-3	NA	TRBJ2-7	CAISGTGFGYEQYF	TGTGCCATCAGTGGGACAGGGTTCGGGTACGAGCAGTACTTC
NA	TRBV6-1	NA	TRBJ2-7	CASTRASDSSYEQYF	TGTGCCAGCACCCGGGCTAGCGATAGCTCCTACGAGCAGTACTTC
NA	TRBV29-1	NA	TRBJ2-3	CSVEGLGPSEQYF	TGCAGCGTGGAGGGGTTGGGGCCCAGCGAGCAGTATTTT
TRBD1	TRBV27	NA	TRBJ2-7	CASRQDRGREQYF	TGTGCCAGCAGGCAGGACAGGGGCCGGGAGCAGTACTTC
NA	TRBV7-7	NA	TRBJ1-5	CASSRGQCSNQPQHF	TGTGCTAGCAGCCGGGGACAATGTAGCAATCAGCCCCAGCATTTT
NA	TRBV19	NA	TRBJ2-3	CASSMEGTDTQYF	TGTGCCAGTAGTATGGAGGGGACAGATACGCAGTATTTT
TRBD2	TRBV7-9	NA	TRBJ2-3	CASSLVAGGIHSTDTQYF	TGTGCCAGCAGCTTAGTAGCGGGGGGAATCCATAGCACAGATACGCAGTATTTT
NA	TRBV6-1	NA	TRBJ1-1	CASMVGVVTEAFF	TGTGCCAGCATGGTAGGGGTGGTCACTGAAGCTTTCTTT
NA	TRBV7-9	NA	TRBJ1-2	CASSLGEGDRGYTF	TGTGCCAGCAGCTTAGGAGAAGGGGATAGGGGCTACACCTTC
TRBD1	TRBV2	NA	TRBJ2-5	CASSEAGQGSQETQYF	TGTGCCAGCAGTGAAGCGGGACAGGGGAGCCAAGAGACCCAGTACTTC